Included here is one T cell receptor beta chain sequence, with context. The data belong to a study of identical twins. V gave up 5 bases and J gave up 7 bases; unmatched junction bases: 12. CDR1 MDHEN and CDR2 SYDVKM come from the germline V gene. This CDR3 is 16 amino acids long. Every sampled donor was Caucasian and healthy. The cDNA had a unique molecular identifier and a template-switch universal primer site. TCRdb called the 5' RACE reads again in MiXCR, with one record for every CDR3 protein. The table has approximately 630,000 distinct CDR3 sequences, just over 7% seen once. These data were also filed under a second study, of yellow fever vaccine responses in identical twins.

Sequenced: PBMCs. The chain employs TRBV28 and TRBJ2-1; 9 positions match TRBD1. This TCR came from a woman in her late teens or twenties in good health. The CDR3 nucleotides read TGTGCCAGCAGTACCCAGAAGACAGGGGGGTGGAATGAGCAGTTCTTC. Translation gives CASSTQKTGGWNEQFF.